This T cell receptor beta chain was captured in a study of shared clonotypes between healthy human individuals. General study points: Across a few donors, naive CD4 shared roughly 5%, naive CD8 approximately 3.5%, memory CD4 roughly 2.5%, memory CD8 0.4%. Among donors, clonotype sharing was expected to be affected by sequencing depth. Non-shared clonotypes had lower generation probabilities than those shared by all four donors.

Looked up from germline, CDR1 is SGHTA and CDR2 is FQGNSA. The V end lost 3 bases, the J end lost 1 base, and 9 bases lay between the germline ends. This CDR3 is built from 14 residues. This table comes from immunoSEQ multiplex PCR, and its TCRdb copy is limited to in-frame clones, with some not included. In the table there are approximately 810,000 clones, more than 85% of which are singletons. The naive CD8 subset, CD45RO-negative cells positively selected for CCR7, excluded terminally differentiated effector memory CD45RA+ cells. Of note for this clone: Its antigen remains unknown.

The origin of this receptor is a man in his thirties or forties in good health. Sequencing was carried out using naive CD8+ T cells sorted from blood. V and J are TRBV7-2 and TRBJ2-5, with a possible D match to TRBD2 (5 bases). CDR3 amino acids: CASSLYLAQETQYF. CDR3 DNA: TGTGCCAGCAGCTTGTACCTAGCCCAAGAGACCCAGTACTTC.